The 8 T cell receptor beta chains below were found in one sample sequenced in a study of OX40 agonist ivuxolimab in advanced cancers. The table came from immunoSEQ multiplex PCR; TCRdb's copy has only in-frame clones and leaves some out. The sample has around 31,000 clones, roughly 90% seen once. The sample was CD4+ or CD8+ T cells sorted from blood, taken in a trial of the OX40 agonist ivuxolimab. The source of these receptors is an adult with an advanced solid tumor such as melanoma, head and neck, liver or kidney cancer.

The V and J genes are TRBV7-8 and TRBJ1-5; TRBD1 might be the D (6 bases). Trimming cost V 0 bases and J 6 bases, with 12 bases left between them. The CDR3 extends over 15 amino acids. Per germline, CDR1 SGHVS and CDR2 FQNEAQ. CDR3 coding DNA: TGTGCCAGCAGCTTAGCCCCGGACAGTGCTCAGCCCCAGCATTTT. Encoded protein: CASSLAPDSAQPQHF.

J is TRBJ1-1 and V is TRBV5-1, with TRBD1 matching 7 bases. CDR1 SGHRS and CDR2 YFSETQ come from the germline V gene. CDR3 length: 16 amino acids. J was trimmed by 4 bases and V by 0 bases; bases with no gene match: 9. The CDR3 nucleotides read TGCGCCAGCAGCTTGGGGGAGGGACAGCCCTTCACTGAAGCTTTCTTT. The encoded protein is CASSLGEGQPFTEAFF.

The V and J genes are TRBV6-6 and TRBJ1-5, with a possible D match to TRBD1 (5 bases). This CDR3 has 11 residues. V was clipped by 10 bases and J by 9 bases, with 13 bases between them. Germline CDR1 and CDR2: MNHNY and SVGAGI (reference sequence). CDR3 sequence: CATSPGGPQHF. CDR3 DNA sequence: TGTGCCACATCTCCCGGGGGGCCCCAGCATTTT.

V gene TRBV10-2 combines with J gene TRBJ2-7; maybe TRBD1 (6 bases). The germline V gene has CDR1 WSHSY and CDR2 SAAADI. This CDR3 is built from 13 residues. V lost 0 bases and J lost 7, with 10 bases in between. As DNA, the CDR3 is TGCGCCAGCAGTGAGTCGGACAGATGGGAGCAGTACTTC. It yields the protein CASSESDRWEQYF.

This clone appeared a single time. The junction does not match germline at one end; this may be a read error. The genes are TRBV5-1 and TRBJ1-3; the D gene is possibly TRBD1 (6 bases). The CDR3 length is 17 residues. Per germline, CDR1 SGHRS and CDR2 YFSETQ. CDR3 region: CASSSPDRRVTWKHHIF. The CDR3 DNA follows: TGCGCCAGCAGCTCGCCCGACAGGAGAGTGACCTGGAAACACCATATATTT.

V gene TRBV11-2 combines with J gene TRBJ2-7; TRBD1 matches at 8 bases. CDR1 is SGHAT and CDR2 is FQNNGV in the germline V gene. CDR3 size: 13 residues. V was clipped by 5 bases and J by 12 bases; unmatched bases: 12. As DNA, the CDR3 is TGTGCCAGCAGCCCGGCCGCAGGGGGCCTTCGGTACTTC. This gives the protein CASSPAAGGLRYF.

This chain connects TRBV2 to TRBJ2-7, with D perhaps given as TRBD1 or TRBD2 (5 bases each). The CDR3 consists of 15 residues. V lost 1 base and J lost 7, with 17 bases in between. Per the germline V gene, CDR1 is SNHLY and CDR2 is FYNNEI. The CDR3 loop reads CASSEGRGAMGEQYF. Here the CDR3 DNA reads TGTGCCAGCAGTGAAGGCCGAGGGGCTATGGGGGAGCAGTACTTC.

The V gene is TRBV11-2, the J gene TRBJ2-3, with D perhaps given as TRBD1 or TRBD2 (6 bases each). Trimming shortened V by 0 bases and J by 4 bases, and 11 bases separated the two germline ends. This CDR3 comprises 15 residues. Looked up from germline, CDR1 is SGHAT and CDR2 is FQNNGV. CDR3 protein: CASSLDGGQADTQYF. CDR3 DNA sequence: TGTGCCAGCAGCTTAGATGGGGGGCAAGCAGATACGCAGTATTTT.